The 24 T cell receptor beta chains given below trace back to one sample, sequenced in a study of beta chain features in type 1 diabetes. Antigen specificity for these receptors is unknown. General study findings and limits: Moderate yet significant TCRB CDR3 shortening was seen in Type 1 diabetes patients in all four CD4+ subsets.

What was sequenced were expressed TCRB transcripts, since all of the isolated RNA had been reverse transcribed. Method: immunoSEQ multiplex PCR; TCRdb's copy keeps in-frame clones and lacks some. The profile shows 200,000 to 250,000 clones, roughly 16% of them singletons. Sequencing used naive CD4+ T cells from blood. These receptors all come from a man aged 30 to 39 with type 1 diabetes.

This clone was counted between two and nine times. The chain joins TRBV29-1 to TRBJ2-1, with 8 bases matching TRBD2. Germline CDR1 is SQVTM and CDR2 is ANQGSEA. With V trimmed by 5 bases and J by 2 bases, 14 bases remained unmatched. CDR3 length: 17 amino acids. The CDR3 bases are TGCAGCGTTTTCCGGCGAGCGGGAGTTAGGACCTACAATGAGCAGTTCTTC. It translates to CSVFRRAGVRTYNEQFF.

V gene TRBV7-6 combines with J gene TRBJ2-7; D is uncertain. V shed 1 base and J shed 5 bases, with 9 bases lying between them. Germline CDR1 is SGHVS and CDR2 is FNYEAQ. This CDR3 comprises 13 residues. CDR3 sequence: CASSLVPLDEQYF. The CDR3 DNA follows: TGTGCCAGCAGCTTAGTACCCTTAGACGAGCAGTACTTC.

The V call is TRBV7-9, the J call TRBJ1-1; tentatively, D is TRBD1 (5 bases). Trimming pared 5 bases from V and 6 bases from J, leaving 19 bases between. Germline assignment: CDR1 SEHNR and CDR2 FQNEAQ (reference sequence). There are 15 residues in the CDR3. The CDR3 coding sequence is TGTGCCAGCAGCCTTTACTCGGTACAGGTGGCTGAAGCTTTCTTT. It translates to CASSLYSVQVAEAFF.

The gene calls are TRBV14 and TRBJ2-1; a possible D gene is TRBD2 (6 bases). V lost 6 bases, J lost 0 bases, and 15 bases lay in between. The CDR3 is 16 amino acids. Germline CDR1 is SGHDN and CDR2 is FVKESK. This chain's CDR3 is CASSPFAGSSYNEQFF. The CDR3 nucleotides are TGTGCCAGCAGTCCCTTCGCGGGGTCCTCCTACAATGAGCAGTTCTTC. Full variable domain (missing parts from reference TRBV14 and TRBJ2-1): EAGVTQFPSHSVIEKGQTVTLRCDPISGHDNLYWYRRVMGKEIKFLLHFVKESKQDESGMPNNRFLAERTGGTYSTLKVQPAELEDSGVYFCASSPFAGSSYNEQFFGPGTRLTVL.

The sample holds a few counts of this clone. The gene calls are TRBV9 and TRBJ2-4; D is undetermined. There are 14 residues in the CDR3. V shed 0 bases and J shed 6 bases, with 10 bases lying between them. Germline CDR1 and CDR2: SGDLS and YYNGEE. The CDR3 DNA follows: TGTGCCAGCAGCGTAGGGATGGCGGTAAACATTCAGTACTTC. Translation gives CASSVGMAVNIQYF.

The genes are TRBV25-1 and TRBJ2-1; either TRBD1 or TRBD2 may fit D (5 bases each). The CDR3 sequence is 13 residues long. Germline V gene lookup returns CDR1 MGHDK and CDR2 SYGVNS. With 2 bases removed from V and 6 bases from J, the gap between germline ends came to 8 bases. CDR3 protein: CASSELRGNEQFF. The CDR3 DNA reads TGTGCCAGCAGTGAACTGAGGGGCAATGAGCAGTTCTTC.

This clone was observed a handful of times. This rearrangement joins TRBV9 to TRBJ2-1; D uncertain. Germline V gives CDR1 SGDLS, CDR2 YYNGEE. Trimming removed 0 bases from V and 7 bases from J, with 8 bases in between. This CDR3 has 13 residues. CDR3 coding DNA: TGTGCCAGCAGCGTAGGAGGTGTAAATGAGCAGTTCTTC. This gives the protein CASSVGGVNEQFF.

This clone was recorded a few times. The V call is TRBV5-1, the J call TRBJ2-7; 8 bases are shared with TRBD1. Germline CDR1 SGHRS, CDR2 YFSETQ. Unmatched junction bases numbered 9, after V lost 4 bases and J lost 9 bases. The CDR3 has 13 residues. CDR3: CASSPGQGTGQYF. In nucleotides, the CDR3 is TGCGCCAGCAGCCCCGGACAGGGAACGGGGCAGTACTTC.

The rearrangement joins TRBV2 to TRBJ2-7, with D perhaps TRBD1 (6 bases). The CDR3 is made up of 14 amino acids. V lost 6 bases, J lost 0 bases, and 12 bases lay in between. Germline-derived CDR1 and CDR2 are SNHLY and FYNNEI. This CDR3 reads CASSRTERSYEQYF. The CDR3 DNA sequence: TGTGCCAGCAGCCGGACAGAACGCTCCTACGAGCAGTACTTC.

V usage is TRBV29-1 and J usage is TRBJ2-1; TRBD2 matches 9 bases. Trimming removed 3 bases from V and 8 bases from J; junction bases left unmatched: 2. From germline, CDR1 is SQVTM and CDR2 ANQGSEA. CDR3 size: 12 residues. The CDR3 sequence is CSVEVAGDEQFF. The CDR3 nucleotides are TGCAGCGTTGAGGTAGCGGGGGATGAGCAGTTCTTC.

The chain links TRBV25-1 to TRBJ2-5; 7 bases match TRBD1. Trimming removed 4 bases from V and 4 bases from J; junction bases left unmatched: 3. CDR3 size: 13 residues. Germline values: CDR1 MGHDK, CDR2 SYGVNS. The CDR3 loop is CASSAAGGETQYF. In DNA, the CDR3 is TGTGCCAGCAGTGCCGCAGGGGGAGAGACCCAGTACTTC.

The J gene is TRBJ2-1, the V gene TRBV30; 13 bases are a match to TRBD2. Germline-derived CDR1 and CDR2 are GTSNPN and SVGIG (reference sequence). After removal of 2 bases from V and 1 base from J, the junction contained 8 bases not matched to a gene. CDR3 length: 18 residues. CDR3 coding DNA: TGTGCCTGGAGTTCCGGGACTAGCGGGATCGTTTCCTACAATGAGCAGTTCTTC. This encodes CAWSSGTSGIVSYNEQFF.

The V call is TRBV27, the J call TRBJ2-7, with a tentative D call TRBD1 (5 bases). CDR1 and CDR2 from the germline V gene are MNHEY and SMNVEV (reference sequence). The V and J ends lost 2 bases and 4 bases respectively, with 12 bases between them. The CDR3 extends over 14 amino acids. The CDR3 protein is CASSLLSGSYEQYF. For the CDR3, the DNA is TGTGCCAGCAGTTTACTCTCAGGGTCTTACGAGCAGTACTTC.

This CDR3 is CASSPALTETQYF. Written as DNA, the CDR3 is TGTGCCAGCTCACCGGCACTTACGGAGACCCAGTACTTC. The chain employs TRBV18 and TRBJ2-5; D unclear. This CDR3 is 13 amino acids long. The germline CDR1 and CDR2 sequences are KGHSH and LQKENI. V lost 3 bases to trimming and J lost 5 bases, with 10 bases between them.

The V and J genes are TRBV18 and TRBJ1-1, with 9 bases aligning to TRBD1. The CDR3 extends over 15 amino acids. The V gene's germline CDR1 is KGHSH and CDR2 LQKENI. V dropped 5 bases and J dropped 4; count of bases not matched to a gene: 8. The CDR3 sequence: CASSSGQGLGTEAFF. CDR3 bases: TGTGCCAGCTCATCTGGACAGGGGCTGGGCACTGAAGCTTTCTTT.

This chain uses TRBV9 with TRBJ2-1; TRBD2 matches at 10 bases. Germline V gene sequence: CDR1 SGDLS, CDR2 YYNGEE. The V and J ends lost 0 bases and 9 bases, in that order; junction bases with no gene match: 6. The CDR3 contains 15 residues. The CDR3 DNA reads TGTGCCAGCAGCGTAGATAGCGGGAGGATCGGTGAGCAGTTCTTC. Encoded protein: CASSVDSGRIGEQFF.

The chain couples TRBV29-1 to TRBJ2-6; D might be TRBD1 (6 bases). The CDR3 is made up of 16 amino acids. Between the trimmed V and J ends, which lost 4 bases and 2 bases, there was a span of 15 bases. Germline loops: CDR1 SQVTM, CDR2 ANQGSEA. The CDR3 bases are TGCAGCGTTGTGGTGGTACAGGGTCCTGGGGCCAACGTCCTGACTTTC. Amino acid sequence: CSVVVVQGPGANVLTF.

The chain carries TRBV15 and TRBJ2-7; 7 bases match TRBD1. V was clipped by 0 bases and J by 11 bases; unmatched bases: 16. Germline CDR1 reads LNHNV; CDR2 reads YYDKDF (reference sequence). This CDR3 region has 16 residues. CDR3 sequence reads: CATSREGEEGAMRKYF. DNA for the CDR3: TGTGCCACCAGCAGAGAAGGTGAAGAGGGGGCGATGAGGAAGTACTTC.

The table lists this clone with a few counts. The chain is built from TRBV30 and TRBJ2-3; D is possibly TRBD1 or TRBD2 (5 bases each). Trimming removed 4 bases from V and 3 bases from J, with 8 bases in between. The CDR3 extends over 12 amino acids. From germline, CDR1 is GTSNPN and CDR2 SVGIG (reference sequence). The CDR3, as DNA: TGTGCCTGGACGGGGACGACAGATACGCAGTATTTT. Amino acid sequence: CAWTGTTDTQYF. The complete variable domain, with remaining parts taken from reference TRBV30 and TRBJ2-3, reads SQTIHQWPATLVQPVGSPLSLECTVEGTSNPNLYWYRQAAGRGLQLLFYSVGIGQISSEVPQNLSASRPQDRQFILSSKKLLLSDSGFYLCAWTGTTDTQYFGPGTRLTVL.

The rearrangement joins TRBV7-2 to TRBJ2-1; D is ambiguous. Germline V lookup: CDR1 SGHTA, CDR2 FQGNSA. V dropped 5 bases and J dropped 3 bases, with 14 bases sitting between them. The CDR3 covers 15 residues. This CDR3 is CASSPLAADYNEQFF. CDR3 nucleotides: TGTGCCAGCAGCCCCCTCGCGGCGGACTACAATGAGCAGTTCTTC.

This clone has a handful of counts. The chain combines TRBV7-2 with TRBJ2-7, with 7 bases identical to TRBD1. Germline CDR1 SGHTA, CDR2 FQGNSA. The CDR3 loop spans 14 amino acids. J lost 2 bases, V lost 5 bases, and 6 bases had no gene match. The CDR3 region is CASSTRQGPYEQYF. CDR3 nucleotide sequence: TGTGCCAGCAGCACCCGACAGGGCCCCTACGAGCAGTACTTC.

This clone appeared a few times. V is TRBV4-1 and J is TRBJ2-1; 8 bases map to TRBD2. V shed 3 bases, J shed 5 bases, and the junction held 12 bases outside the gene matches. This CDR3 has 17 amino acids. Germline CDR1 and CDR2: MGHRA and YSYEKL. CDR3 loop: CASSHTVTSGLNNEQFF. The CDR3 nucleotides are TGCGCCAGCAGCCACACGGTAACTAGCGGACTGAACAATGAGCAGTTCTTC.

This clone was counted a few times. The chain carries TRBV4-3 and TRBJ2-3; no definite D call. Germline V gives CDR1 LGHNA, CDR2 YSLEER. The CDR3 has 13 amino acids. V shed 1 base and J shed 6 bases, with 8 bases lying between them. CDR3 in DNA: TGCGCCAGCAGCCAAGCAAACGAGGATACGCAGTATTTT. As protein: CASSQANEDTQYF.

The chain uses TRBV5-6 and TRBJ2-1; 8 bases line up with TRBD2. Germline V gene data show CDR1 as SGHDT and CDR2 as YYEEEE. The V segment lost 1 base and the J segment 7 bases; nucleotides outside the gene matches: 7. The CDR3 totals 15 residues. CDR3 in amino acids: CASSLKGGRWNEQFF. DNA of the CDR3: TGTGCCAGCAGCTTGAAGGGCGGGAGGTGGAATGAGCAGTTCTTC.